The present T cell receptor (beta chain) was sequenced within a study of cytomegalovirus exposure and HLA in healthy donors. Regarding the study as a whole: While the bulk of TCR sequences proved rare, some public TCRs turned up in many donors. TCR beta chains numbering 164 were designated cytomegalovirus-associated.

The table came from immunoSEQ multiplex PCR; TCRdb's copy has only in-frame clones and leaves some out. Of some 270,000 clones listed, approximately 86% are singletons. Worth noting for this clone: Its antigen is still unknown.

Germline V gene sequence: CDR1 SGHRS, CDR2 YFSETQ. This CDR3 spans 16 amino acids. The V and J ends lost 5 bases and 3 bases, in that order; junction bases with no gene match: 14. This TCR came from a woman aged 18-35 years in good health and CMV-seronegative. The V and J genes are TRBV5-1 and TRBJ2-7; TRBD1 matches at 7 bases. The source material was PBMCs. The DNA of the CDR3 is TGCGCCAGCAGGCCAAATCCGACAGGGCCGAACTACGAGCAGTACTTC. As protein: CASRPNPTGPNYEQYF.